This record concerns one T cell receptor (beta chain) sequence. The specificity of this receptor is unknown. Per-base qualities were not stored, and no clone one base away is much larger. Reading the germline V gene (reference sequence) gives CDR1 LNHDA and CDR2 SQIVND. The CDR3 goes from the cysteine to the phenylalanine over 17 residues. This entry keeps only the CDR3 DNA: 51 bases, framed from base 1. Relative to germline, V is missing 2 bases and J is missing 3 bases, with 5 bases of the junction outside any gene match. Whole blood was collected in K2EDTA tubes by collaborating institutions according to the institutions' own protocols. For TCRbeta analysis, collaborators shipped samples in one of three forms: frozen whole blood, isolated PBMCs, or DNA extracted from either of those sample types. The record originates from a study of blood T cell repertoires in COVID-19 (dated by TCRdb to 2018 to 2021). With regard to the full study: Samples covering the acute and convalescent phases of COVID-19 were provided by collaborators in the United States, Italy and Spain. A de-identified subject ID, COVID-19 status, age in years and sex were almost always included in the sample metadata. The material from the prospective study consisted of cDNA or gDNA derived from T cells, B-cell-depleted T cells, or PBMCs. Deeply sampled blood TCRbeta repertoires from subjects exposed to, actively infected with, or recovered from COVID-19 were included in the dataset. Samples came from the ongoing ImmuneRACE study (first 160 participants) plus 1,254 subjects from 6 global collaborators. Where available, HLA class I and class II types were taken from metadata supplied by the sample provider and were not determined by assay-based typing. The repertoires were released in a freely available public database intended as a resource for research on the immune response to SARS-CoV-2. Findings and caveats that apply to the study as a whole: The amount of clinical and demographic metadata varied by source and participant and was provided uncurated.

TCRbeta CDR3 regions were amplified from genomic DNA using the immunoSEQ Assay, a bias-controlled multiplex PCR. Per the authors' processing: Nucleated cell counts per sample were estimated from amplification of reference gene primers within the assay. To quantify the absolute abundance of each unique TCRbeta CDR3 rearrangement, sequence reads were collapsed and filtered. For each sample, productive Simpson clonality was calculated as the square root of Simpson's diversity index across productive rearrangements. TCRdb re-hosts the immuneACCESS table, in-frame sequences only. Its copies lack some clones; in the studies checked, an unresolved V gene accounts for under half of them, and the cause for the rest is not known. Clone size and the V and J calls come from that table; the DNA yielded D and trimming. Present in this sample are some 80,000 clones, about nine tenths of which were seen just once. The ten largest clonotypes hold about 3% of the sample.

The specimen was peripheral blood. The chain links TRBV19 with TRBJ2-2, and TRBD2 matches 11 of the central bases. This clonotype was obtained from a woman aged 45-59 years with active or convalescent COVID-19. The CDR3 here reads CASSISIAGGYTGELFF. Read as DNA, the sequence is TGTGCCAGTAGTATATCGATAGCGGGGGGGTACACCGGGGAGCTGTTTTTT.